These T cell receptor beta chains were read from a single sample in a study of T cells in Graves' hyperthyroidism and ophthalmopathy. TCRdb re-analysed the multiplex PCR reads in MiXCR, keeping a single row per CDR3 protein. The sample contains some 570,000 distinct CDR3 sequences, approximately 14% of which appear only once. The sequenced sample consisted of blood. The receptors here all came from a young woman with Graves' ophthalmopathy. Each CDR3 is given with its conserved first and last residue. Fields, in order: clone size, D gene, CDR3 length, V gene, J gene, CDR3 protein, CDR3 DNA. The D gene is left open where the match is weak. Not every row has a clone size; where given, it reads once, few, many or a size class.

>many|NA|14|TRBV28|TRBJ1-1
CASSLEHMNTEAFF
TGTGCCAGCAGTTTAGAACACATGAACACTGAAGCTTTCTTT
>NA|NA|14|TRBV9|TRBJ2-2
CASSRLTNTGELFF
TGTGCCAGTTCTCGACTTACAAACACCGGGGAGCTGTTTTTT
>NA|NA|15|TRBV7-8|TRBJ2-2
CASSFGGANTGELFF
TGTGCCAGCAGCTTCGGGGGAGCGAACACCGGGGAGCTGTTTTTT
>NA|TRBD1|14|TRBV19|TRBJ2-2
CASRGQRYTGELFF
TGTGCCAGTAGGGGACAGAGATACACCGGGGAGCTGTTTTTT
>NA|NA|12|TRBV7-2|TRBJ2-5
CASTLGSETQYF
TGTGCCAGCACCCTGGGGAGCGAGACCCAGTACTTC
>many|NA|16|TRBV4-3|TRBJ2-7
CASSQGRYRRSYEQYF
TGCGCCAGCAGCCAAGGGCGCTACAGACGCTCCTACGAGCAGTACTTC
>many|NA|15|TRBV20-1|TRBJ2-5
CSARDGDGGKRTQYF
TGCAGTGCTAGAGATGGGGACGGGGGAAAGAGAACCCAGTACTTC
>few|TRBD1|15|TRBV2|TRBJ2-3
CASRGQELGTDTQYF
TGTGCCAGCAGGGGACAGGAATTGGGCACAGATACGCAGTATTTT
>many|TRBD1|15|TRBV6-1|TRBJ1-1
CASRFRKTGITEAFF
TGTGCCAGCAGATTTAGGAAGACAGGGATCACTGAAGCTTTCTTT
>once|NA|16|TRBV11-2|TRBJ2-2
CASSSPLTLNTGELFF
TGTGCCAGCAGCTCGCCCCTGACTCTTAACACCGGGGAGCTGTTTTTT
>many|TRBD2|16|TRBV20-1|TRBJ2-1
CSAQGASGRDVNEQFF
TGCAGTGCTCAAGGCGCTAGCGGGAGAGACGTCAATGAGCAGTTCTTC
>few|TRBD2|17|TRBV19|TRBJ2-7
CASSIRLAGGLPYEQYF
TGTGCCAGTAGTATCCGACTAGCGGGAGGACTTCCCTACGAGCAGTACTTC
>few|TRBD2|19|TRBV19|TRBJ2-2
CASSSGLAGGTPNTGELFF
TGTGCCAGTAGTTCGGGACTAGCGGGTGGAACGCCGAACACCGGGGAGCTGTTTTTT
>many|NA|13|TRBV7-9|TRBJ2-7
CASGPQQGSKQYF
TGTGCCAGCGGGCCTCAACAGGGAAGCAAGCAGTACTTC
>many|NA|13|TRBV6-2/TRBV6-3|TRBJ1-1
CASRIQGNTEAFF
TGTGCCAGCAGGATACAGGGGAACACTGAAGCTTTCTTT
>many|NA|11|TRBV28|TRBJ1-1
CASSFGREAFF
TGTGCCAGCAGTTTCGGTAGAGAAGCTTTCTTT
>NA|NA|14|TRBV14|TRBJ1-1
CASRLKGGRTEAFF
TGTGCCAGCAGGCTAAAGGGGGGTCGGACTGAAGCTTTCTTT
>many|NA|15|TRBV9|TRBJ1-6
CASSVEGQYNSPLHF
TGTGCCAGCAGCGTAGAAGGACAGTATAATTCACCCCTCCACTTT
>NA|TRBD1|13|TRBV27|TRBJ2-7
CASRTGASYEQYF
TGTGCCAGCAGGACAGGGGCTTCCTACGAGCAGTACTTC
>many|NA|14|TRBV7-2|TRBJ2-3
CASSSSGATDTQYF
TGTGCCAGCAGCTCCAGCGGAGCCACAGATACGCAGTATTTT
>many|TRBD1|19|TRBV2|TRBJ2-7
CASSLQKGTGGSGSYEQYF
TGTGCCAGCAGTCTCCAAAAGGGGACAGGGGGATCGGGCTCCTACGAGCAGTACTTC
>NA|TRBD2|20|TRBV19|TRBJ2-1
CASSIEAWRSGRGPHNEQFF
TGTGCCAGTAGTATAGAGGCCTGGAGAAGCGGGAGGGGCCCGCACAATGAGCAGTTCTTC
>few|TRBD1|14|TRBV10-3|TRBJ2-7
CAIRRGQNSYEQYF
TGTGCCATCAGGAGGGGACAGAACTCCTACGAGCAGTACTTC
>few|NA|15|TRBV6-1|TRBJ2-2
CASQRGGQNTGDLFF
TGTGCCAGCCAAAGGGGGGGCCAGAACACCGGGGACCTGTTTTTT
>NA|NA|17|TRBV18|TRBJ1-4
CASSPYGGEATNEKLFF
TGTGCCAGCTCACCATACGGGGGAGAGGCAACTAATGAAAAACTGTTTTTT
>many|TRBD1|14|TRBV27|TRBJ2-7
CASRLQGYSYEQYF
TGTGCCAGCAGACTACAGGGGTACTCCTACGAGCAGTACTTC
>many|NA|12|TRBV2|TRBJ1-1
CATTQGLAEAFF
TGTGCCACCACCCAGGGGTTGGCTGAAGCTTTCTTT
>many|NA|18|TRBV14|TRBJ2-7
CASSQDGWGEVVTYEQYF
TGTGCCAGCAGCCAAGATGGTTGGGGGGAGGTCGTAACCTACGAGCAGTACTTC
>many|TRBD2|17|TRBV24-1|TRBJ2-5
CATSDRGLAGGRETQYF
TGTGCCACCAGTGACCGCGGACTAGCGGGAGGTAGAGAGACCCAGTACTTC
>many|TRBD2|15|TRBV28|TRBJ2-7
CASVSRRDYPYEQYF
TGTGCCAGCGTTTCCCGACGGGACTACCCCTACGAGCAGTACTTC
>NA|NA|13|TRBV19|TRBJ2-1
CASSIKNENEQFF
TGTGCCAGTAGTATAAAGAATGAAAATGAGCAGTTCTTC
>NA|TRBD1|15|TRBV11-2|TRBJ1-2
CASRKSGQANYGYTF
TGTGCCAGCAGAAAATCGGGACAGGCGAACTATGGCTACACCTTC
>many|TRBD1|16|TRBV20-1|TRBJ2-7
CSARDETGPSPYEQYF
TGCAGTGCTAGAGATGAGACAGGGCCCTCGCCCTACGAGCAGTACTTC
>many|NA|16|TRBV6-1|TRBJ1-2
CASNPDPTRRTGGYTF
TGTGCCAGCAACCCGGATCCTACCCGTAGGACGGGTGGCTACACCTTC